The 20 T cell receptor beta chains below all came from one sample that was sequenced in a study of blood T cell repertoires in COVID-19. Repertoires were generated with immunoSEQ multiplex PCR, while TCRdb's copy carries only in-frame clones and drops some. The data show under 150,000 clones, around 77% seen once. The sequenced sample consisted of peripheral blood. The receptor source for this set is a human donor in a cohort sampled during active COVID-19.

The rearrangement links TRBV19 to TRBJ1-4, with D possibly being TRBD1 (5 bases). This CDR3 region has 16 residues. Per germline, CDR1 LNHDA and CDR2 SQIVND (reference sequence). Trimming shortened V by 9 bases and J by 5 bases, and 22 bases separated the two germline ends. The CDR3 sequence is CASTSPVNRRNEKLFF. The CDR3 nucleotides are TGTGCCAGCACATCCCCAGTTAACAGGAGAAATGAAAAACTGTTTTTT.

This chain links TRBV19 with TRBJ1-1; D remains ambiguous. The V and J ends lost 6 bases and 5 bases respectively, with 13 bases between them. Germline lookup yields CDR1 LNHDA and CDR2 SQIVND (reference sequence). The CDR3 has 13 amino acids. In DNA form, the CDR3 reads TGTGCCAGTAGCACAACCACGAGGACTGAAGCTTTCTTT. Translated, it gives CASSTTTRTEAFF.

This clone was observed a few times. The genes are TRBV5-1 and TRBJ1-3; a weak D match, TRBD1 (5 bases). The CDR3 consists of 17 residues. V was shortened by 0 bases and J by 0 bases, with 13 bases between the two germline ends. Per germline, CDR1 SGHRS and CDR2 YFSETQ. The CDR3 loop is CASSLAGSQSSGNTIYF. The CDR3 region has the DNA TGCGCCAGCAGCTTGGCAGGGTCTCAGAGCTCTGGAAACACCATATATTTT.

This chain links TRBV5-1 with TRBJ1-2, with 7 bases matching TRBD1. This CDR3 region has 13 residues. CDR1 is SGHRS, CDR2 YFSETQ, per germline. V shed 5 bases, J shed 2 bases, and the junction held 3 bases outside the gene matches. The CDR3, as DNA: TGCGCCAGCAGGCGGGACAGCAACTATGGCTACACCTTC. Amino acid sequence: CASRRDSNYGYTF.

The gene calls are TRBV7-3 and TRBJ1-4; the match to TRBD1 covers 12 bases. The V and J ends lost 1 base and 6 bases, in that order; junction bases with no gene match: 6. This CDR3 contains 17 residues. Per germline, CDR1 SGHTA and CDR2 FQGTGA. The CDR3 bases are TGTGCCAGCAGCTTAAGGGACAGGGGGCGCCCGGATGAAAAACTGTTTTTT. It is translated as CASSLRDRGRPDEKLFF.

CDR3 bases: TGCGCCAGCAGCTTACTAGAAGCCGGGGAGCTGTTTTTT. Its protein is CASSLLEAGELFF. The chain joins TRBV5-1 to TRBJ2-2, with D possibly being TRBD2 (5 bases). This CDR3 is 13 amino acids long. Germline-derived CDR1 and CDR2 are SGHRS and YFSETQ. The germline V and J ends were trimmed by 2 bases and 6 bases, with 8 bases remaining between them.

This rearrangement joins TRBV19 to TRBJ1-5; D is perhaps TRBD1 (5 bases). This CDR3 comprises 15 residues. The germline CDR1 and CDR2 sequences are LNHDA and SQIVND (reference sequence). V was cut by 2 bases and J by 1 base, with 9 bases left in between. The CDR3 region is CASSIRQGSNQPQHF. DNA for the CDR3: TGTGCCAGTAGTATAAGGCAGGGAAGCAATCAGCCCCAGCATTTT.

The chain links TRBV19 to TRBJ1-6; D perhaps matches TRBD1 (6 bases). Trimming took off 6 bases at V and 7 bases at J, with 7 bases between the two ends. This CDR3 region has 12 residues. The germline CDR1 and CDR2 sequences are LNHDA and SQIVND (reference sequence). CDR3 region: CASRQGNSPLHF. CDR3 bases: TGTGCCAGTAGACAGGGAAATTCACCCCTCCACTTT.

The rearrangement joins TRBV7-9 to TRBJ2-1; tentative D call: TRBD1 (8 bases). CDR1 and CDR2 (germline): SEHNR, FQNEAQ (reference sequence). V lost 3 bases to trimming and J lost 8 bases, with 17 bases between them. This CDR3 has 15 amino acids. The DNA for the CDR3 is TGTGCCAGCAGCTTCTGGACAGGGAGGGGCGATGAGCAGTTCTTC. Protein: CASSFWTGRGDEQFF. Looking up the rest from reference TRBV7-9 and TRBJ2-1 gives the full variable domain: DTGVSQNPRHKITKRGQNVTFRCDPISEHNRLYWYRQTLGQGPEFLTYFQNEAQLEKSRLLSDRFSAERPKGSFSTLEIQRTEQGDSAMYLCASSFWTGRGDEQFFGPGTRLTVL.

J is TRBJ1-4 and V is TRBV27, with D tentatively TRBD1 (6 bases). The CDR3 extends over 19 amino acids. V shed 0 bases and J shed 5 bases, with 22 bases lying between them. Per the germline V gene, CDR1 is MNHEY and CDR2 is SMNVEV (reference sequence). CDR3 in amino acids: CASSLSGFVRGGRNEKLFF. CDR3 coding DNA: TGTGCCAGCAGTTTATCGGGGTTTGTCAGGGGCGGAAGGAATGAAAAACTGTTTTTT.

The genes are TRBV7-9 and TRBJ2-1, with D possibly being TRBD1 (6 bases). V was pared by 5 bases and J by 7 bases, with 15 bases between. This CDR3 is 14 amino acids long. Per germline, CDR1 SEHNR and CDR2 FQNEAQ (reference sequence). CDR3 in amino acids: CASSRTRGNNEQFF. In DNA, the CDR3 is TGTGCCAGCAGCCGAACTAGGGGGAATAATGAGCAGTTCTTC.

The chain carries TRBV28 and TRBJ1-6; TRBD1 is a possible D gene (5 bases). There are 14 residues in the CDR3. CDR1 and CDR2 (germline): MDHEN, SYDVKM. The V end lost 3 bases, the J end lost 7 bases, and 10 bases lay between the germline ends. The CDR3 reads CASSFRQRNSPLHF. The DNA for the CDR3 is TGTGCCAGCAGTTTTCGACAGAGAAATTCACCCCTCCACTTT.

The gene calls are TRBV5-1 and TRBJ2-3; D ambiguous. V lost 6 bases to trimming and J lost 2 bases, with 13 bases between them. This CDR3 spans 14 amino acids. Germline CDR1 SGHRS, CDR2 YFSETQ. The CDR3 bases are TGCGCCAGCACAATGGTAGCCACCACAGATACGCAGTATTTT. Translated: CASTMVATTDTQYF.

This chain connects TRBV6-5 to TRBJ1-5; 8 bases are a match to TRBD1. The germline gives CDR1 MNHEY, CDR2 SVGAGI. The CDR3 loop spans 15 amino acids. After removal of 6 bases from V and 3 bases from J, the junction contained 7 bases not matched to a gene. CDR3 nucleotides: TGTGCCAGCAGCGGCCAGGGGGCGGCCAATCAGCCCCAGCATTTT. The encoded protein is CASSGQGAANQPQHF.

This chain joins TRBV7-8 and TRBJ1-5; D might be TRBD1 (5 bases). This CDR3 has 15 residues. Germline CDR1 SGHVS, CDR2 FQNEAQ. Trimming cost V 5 bases and J 2 bases, with 13 bases left between them. The CDR3 loop reads CASSPRDPGNQPQHF. In DNA form, the CDR3 reads TGTGCCAGCAGCCCCAGGGATCCCGGCAATCAGCCCCAGCATTTT.

The chain recombines TRBV5-1 with TRBJ1-1; 9 bases agree with TRBD1. CDR1 is SGHRS, CDR2 YFSETQ, per germline. This CDR3 contains 13 residues. V shed 0 bases, J shed 14 bases, and the junction held 8 bases outside the gene matches. CDR3 region: CASSLDRGPGVFF. The CDR3 region has the DNA TGCGCCAGCAGCTTGGACAGGGGGCCGGGAGTCTTCTTT.

Only a few counts were recorded for this clone. CDR3: CASSAWDRGPLNYGYTF. The CDR3 coding sequence is TGTGCCAGCAGCGCTTGGGACAGGGGGCCTCTTAACTATGGCTACACCTTC. The V gene is TRBV7-9, the J gene TRBJ1-2; 12 bases match TRBD1. The V gene end was trimmed by 5 bases and the J gene end by 1 base; junction bases not matched to a gene: 8. The CDR3 totals 17 residues. Germline V gene sequence: CDR1 SEHNR, CDR2 FQNEAQ (reference sequence).

The chain recombines TRBV11-2 with TRBJ2-7, with D perhaps TRBD2 (5 bases). The CDR3 is made up of 16 amino acids. V dropped 1 base and J dropped 3 bases, with 16 bases sitting between them. From germline, CDR1 is SGHAT and CDR2 FQNNGV. The CDR3 is CASSLAGIVGVYEQYF. The CDR3 DNA sequence: TGTGCCAGCAGCTTAGCGGGGATCGTTGGGGTCTACGAGCAGTACTTC.

V is TRBV15 and J is TRBJ1-5; 9 bases map to TRBD1. CDR3 size: 16 residues. V shed 4 bases and J 3 bases; nucleotides not matched to a gene: 7. CDR1 and CDR2 (germline): LNHNV, YYDKDF (reference sequence). CDR3 in DNA: TGTGCCACCAGCAAGACCGGGACAGGGTCCAATCAGCCCCAGCATTTT. Its translation is CATSKTGTGSNQPQHF. Using reference TRBV15 and TRBJ1-5 for the parts outside the CDR3, the full variable domain is DAMVIQNPRYQVTQFGKPVTLSCSQTLNHNVMYWYQQKSSQAPKLLFHYYDKDFNNEADTPDNFQSRRPNTSFCFLDIRSPGLGDTAMYLCATSKTGTGSNQPQHFGDGTRLSIL.

For the CDR3, the DNA is TGTGCCAGCAGCTTGGTTGCAGGGGGCCCCCCTAACTATGGCTACACCTTC. Translation gives CASSLVAGGPPNYGYTF. This rearrangement joins TRBV5-5 to TRBJ1-2; 8 bases line up with TRBD1. V trimming: 0 bases; J trimming: 0 bases; junction bases outside the gene matches: 7. The germline V gene encodes CDR1 SGHKS and CDR2 YYEKEE (reference sequence). This CDR3 comprises 17 residues.